These 27 T cell receptor beta chains were sequenced from one sample in a study of CD8 T cells in ankylosing spondylitis. Notes on the study in general: A TCR beta motif of 8 or 9 highly homologous variants appeared characteristic of ankylosing spondylitis blood.

Their antigens are not known. Each CDR3 protein is one row after TCRdb ran MiXCR on the 5' RACE reads. The table lists 670,000 or so distinct CDR3 sequences, 15% to 20% of them singletons. Sample: blood, either unsorted or a sorted T cell fraction (not recorded which). The receptors stem from a male donor with ankylosing spondylitis.

This clonotype was found a few times. The chain is built from TRBV20-1 and TRBJ2-7; weak D call: TRBD2 (6 bases). Per germline, CDR1 DFQATT and CDR2 SNEGSKA (reference sequence). V lost 2 bases, J lost 2 bases, and 7 bases lay in between. The CDR3 runs to 12 residues. The CDR3 loop is CSARRETYEQYF. DNA for the CDR3: TGCAGTGCTAGACGGGAGACCTACGAGCAGTACTTC.

V gene TRBV7-3 combines with J gene TRBJ1-1; TRBD1 agrees at 10 bases. The CDR3 extends over 13 amino acids. The germline gives CDR1 SGHTA, CDR2 FQGTGA. With 2 bases clipped from V and 10 bases from J, the junction kept 4 bases outside the gene matches. CDR3 sequence: CASSLGTGAGAFF. CDR3 nucleotides: TGTGCCAGCAGCTTAGGGACAGGGGCGGGAGCTTTCTTT.

V is TRBV6-1 and J is TRBJ1-2; 11 bases map to TRBD1. Germline CDR1 is MNHNS and CDR2 is SASEGT. With 5 bases clipped from V and 8 bases from J, the junction kept 4 bases outside the gene matches. The CDR3 has 13 amino acids. The CDR3, as DNA: TGTGCCAGCAGTACCGGGACAGGGGGAGGCTACACCTTC. This sequence encodes CASSTGTGGGYTF.

V and J are TRBV29-1 and TRBJ2-1; 10 bases are a match to TRBD2. The CDR3 sequence is 12 residues long. CDR1 and CDR2 (germline): SQVTM, ANQGSEA. Unmatched junction bases numbered 9, after V lost 4 bases and J lost 15 bases. The CDR3 DNA is TGCAGCGTTGCGTGGACTAGCGGAGAGAGGTTCTTC. It encodes CSVAWTSGERFF.

Only a few counts were recorded for this clonotype. The CDR3 loop is CSFKRGGLETQYF. CDR3 nucleotides: TGCAGTTTTAAGCGGGGGGGCCTGGAGACCCAGTACTTC. The chain has TRBV20-1 and TRBJ2-5; 10 bases are a match to TRBD2. V shed 8 bases and J 5 bases; nucleotides not matched to a gene: 8. This CDR3 is built from 13 residues. The germline CDR1 and CDR2 sequences are DFQATT and SNEGSKA (reference sequence).

In its sample, this clonotype was seen many times. V and J are TRBV7-2 and TRBJ2-1; no firm D call. With 3 bases removed from V and 0 bases from J, the gap between germline ends came to 9 bases. The CDR3 is 15 residues long. Germline CDR1 is SGHTA and CDR2 is FQGNSA. The CDR3 is CASSLWESSYNEQFF. The CDR3 bases are TGTGCCAGCAGCTTGTGGGAAAGCTCCTACAATGAGCAGTTCTTC.

In its sample, this clonotype was seen many times. The genes are TRBV28 and TRBJ2-7; possibly TRBD2 for D (5 bases). The V and J ends lost 2 bases and 0 bases respectively, with 8 bases between them. The CDR3 contains 14 residues. Germline CDR1 and CDR2: MDHEN and SYDVKM. CDR3 region: CASSLSGSSYEQYF. CDR3 nucleotide sequence: TGTGCCAGCAGTTTAAGCGGAAGCTCCTACGAGCAGTACTTC. Looking up the rest from reference TRBV28 and TRBJ2-7 gives the full variable domain: DVKVTQSSRYLVKRTGEKVFLECVQDMDHENMFWYRQDPGLGLRLIYFSYDVKMKEKGDIPEGYSVSREKKERFSLILESASTNQTSMYLCASSLSGSSYEQYFGPGTRLTVT.

This clonotype has only a few counts. The chain joins TRBV12-3 or TRBV12-4 to TRBJ1-2; 9 nucleotides line up with TRBD1. The V segment lost 3 bases and the J segment 4 bases; nucleotides outside the gene matches: 3. The CDR3 has 14 residues. The CDR3 DNA reads as TGTGCCAGCAGTTTCACAGGGGGCGCCTATGGCTACACCTTC. Translating it yields CASSFTGGAYGYTF.

V gene TRBV9 combines with J gene TRBJ2-3, with D unresolved. Trimming pared 4 bases from V and 4 bases from J, leaving 16 bases between. Germline CDR1 and CDR2: SGDLS and YYNGEE. This CDR3 spans 15 amino acids. The CDR3 sequence: CASSPPPTWSDTQYF. DNA of the CDR3: TGTGCCAGCAGCCCACCCCCGACATGGTCAGATACGCAGTATTTT. Supplemented by reference TRBV9 and TRBJ2-3, the full variable domain reads DSGVTQTPKHLITATGQRVTLRCSPRSGDLSVYWYQQSLDQGLQFLIQYYNGEERAKGNILERFSAQQFPDLHSELNLSSLELGDSALYFCASSPPPTWSDTQYFGPGTRLTVL.

A few counts support this clonotype. J is TRBJ2-3 and V is TRBV10-3, with TRBD2 as a possible D gene (6 bases). The V and J ends lost 5 bases and 5 bases respectively, with 8 bases between them. Per germline, CDR1 ENHRY and CDR2 SYGVKD. This CDR3 region has 12 residues. Here the CDR3 DNA reads TGTGCCATCAGTACGGGAGTAGATACGCAGTATTTT. Translation gives CAISTGVDTQYF.

This clonotype has only a few counts. The genes are TRBV20-1 and TRBJ2-1; 9 bases map to TRBD1. The CDR3 is 16 amino acids. Germline lookup yields CDR1 DFQATT and CDR2 SNEGSKA (reference sequence). The junction had 8 bases not matched to a gene; V was cut back by 5 bases and J by 0 bases. Here the CDR3 reads CSAGPWDRDSYNEQFF. For the CDR3, the DNA is TGCAGTGCTGGACCCTGGGACAGGGACTCCTACAATGAGCAGTTCTTC.

J is TRBJ2-1 and V is TRBV4-2; the match to TRBD2 covers 7 bases. Germline values: CDR1 LGHNA, CDR2 YNFKEQ. The V gene end was trimmed by 0 bases and the J gene end by 4 bases; junction bases not matched to a gene: 6. CDR3 length: 16 residues. The CDR3 DNA is TGTGCCAGCAGCCAAGATCCGGCTAGCGGTTACAATGAGCAGTTCTTC. Its protein is CASSQDPASGYNEQFF.

This clonotype was counted only a few times. This chain links TRBV6-5 with TRBJ1-1; D is perhaps TRBD1 (6 bases). Germline V gene data show CDR1 as MNHEY and CDR2 as SVGAGI. Trimming pared 2 bases from V and 4 bases from J, leaving 14 bases between. The CDR3 has 15 residues. CDR3 loop: CASSYLAGEGTEAFF. The CDR3, as DNA: TGTGCCAGCAGTTACCTTGCAGGGGAAGGCACTGAAGCTTTCTTT.

V gene TRBV5-1 combines with J gene TRBJ2-7; 12 bases line up with TRBD1. The length of the CDR3 is 15 residues. The junction had 5 bases not matched to a gene; V was cut back by 1 base and J by 6 bases. The germline gives CDR1 SGHRS, CDR2 YFSETQ. The CDR3 DNA sequence: TGCGCCAGCAGCTTGATGGGACAGGGGGCCGGCGAGCAGTACTTC. Translating it yields CASSLMGQGAGEQYF.

The rearrangement joins TRBV9 to TRBJ2-1, with 9 nucleotides matching TRBD2. Germline CDR1 reads SGDLS; CDR2 reads YYNGEE. The trim removed 4 bases at V and 9 bases at J, leaving 14 bases unmatched. This CDR3 contains 16 residues. CDR3 region: CASSRGGALSYGEQFF. The CDR3, as DNA: TGTGCCAGCAGCCGCGGGGGGGCCTTGTCTTATGGTGAGCAGTTCTTC.

The rearrangement links TRBV20-1 to TRBJ1-1, with a tentative D call TRBD1 (6 bases). This CDR3 has 14 residues. CDR1 is DFQATT and CDR2 is SNEGSKA in the germline V gene (reference sequence). The V end lost 2 bases, the J end lost 2 bases, and 12 bases lay between the germline ends. CDR3 in amino acids: CSARKQGVNTEAFF. The CDR3 nucleotides read TGCAGTGCTAGAAAACAGGGAGTAAACACTGAAGCTTTCTTT.

There are a few counts of this clonotype. The chain recombines TRBV25-1 with TRBJ2-1; TRBD2 might be the D (6 bases). The germline V and J ends were trimmed by 1 base and 8 bases, with 21 bases remaining between them. CDR3 size: 17 residues. Germline lookup yields CDR1 MGHDK and CDR2 SYGVNS. The CDR3 region has the DNA TGTGCCAGCAGTGAATTTAGTCGGGAGAGATCCGAACATGAGCAGTTCTTC. Amino acids: CASSEFSRERSEHEQFF.

This clonotype was detected only once. This rearrangement joins TRBV4-3 to TRBJ2-7, with a tentative D call TRBD2 (6 bases). CDR3 length: 15 residues. V was pared by 4 bases and J by 3 bases, with 16 bases between. Germline-derived CDR1 and CDR2 are LGHNA and YSLEER. The CDR3 DNA is TGCGCCAGCAGCCCCCTTTGGTGGGGGGACTACGAGCAGTACTTC. This translates into CASSPLWWGDYEQYF.

This clonotype was counted ten times or more. The CDR3 sequence: CASSPEGDRDHEQYF. In DNA form, the CDR3 reads TGTGCCAGCAGCCCAGAGGGGGACCGGGACCACGAGCAGTACTTC. The chain couples TRBV11-1 to TRBJ2-7; TRBD1 is a possible D gene (6 bases). V was shortened by 5 bases and J by 5 bases, with 19 bases between the two germline ends. CDR1 and CDR2 from the germline V gene are SGHAT and FQDESV (reference sequence). This CDR3 contains 15 residues.

This clonotype was found a few times. The rearrangement uses TRBV20-1 and TRBJ2-4; 12 nucleotides match TRBD2. Looked up from germline, CDR1 is DFQATT and CDR2 is SNEGSKA (reference sequence). The CDR3 sequence is 23 residues long. V dropped 1 base and J dropped 7; count of bases not matched to a gene: 29. The CDR3 nucleotides read TGCAGTGCTAGAGGGTATGGGTTTAGTGGTCCGGGGACTAGCGGGCCCTACGAGAACATTCAGTACTTC. Amino acids: CSARGYGFSGPGTSGPYENIQYF.

This clonotype was seen a few times. V is TRBV29-1 and J is TRBJ2-3; TRBD2 aligns across 11 bases. The CDR3 runs 17 residues. V lost 3 bases to trimming and J lost 0 bases; unmatched junction nucleotides: 8. The germline V gene has CDR1 SQVTM and CDR2 ANQGSEA. The CDR3 loop reads CSVDGETSGTSTDTQYF. In DNA, the CDR3 is TGCAGCGTTGATGGGGAGACTAGCGGGACAAGCACAGATACGCAGTATTTT.

The chain has TRBV12-3 or TRBV12-4 and TRBJ2-2; 7 positions match TRBD2. The V gene end was trimmed by 6 bases and the J gene end by 1 base; junction bases not matched to a gene: 8. The CDR3 is made up of 16 amino acids. In DNA, the CDR3 is TGTGCCAGCAGCGTCTTGGCTAGCGGGAACACCGGGGAGCTGTTTTTT. This encodes CASSVLASGNTGELFF.

The table lists this clonotype with many counts. The V and J genes are TRBV7-2 and TRBJ2-7; a possible D gene is TRBD1 (6 bases). The CDR3 sequence is 15 residues long. Trimming cost V 5 bases and J 0 bases, with 14 bases left between them. CDR1 is SGHTA, CDR2 FQGNSA, per germline. CDR3 protein: CASSPDSRHSYEQYF. CDR3 coding DNA: TGTGCCAGCAGCCCGGACAGCCGCCACTCCTACGAGCAGTACTTC.

The chain links TRBV4-2 to TRBJ2-7, with TRBD2 matching over 12 bases. Germline V lookup: CDR1 LGHNA, CDR2 YNFKEQ. This CDR3 contains 16 residues. J gave up 1 base and V 1 base, and 2 bases lay outside the gene matches. CDR3 in amino acids: CASSQGTSGGSYEQYF. The CDR3, as DNA: TGTGCCAGCAGCCAAGGCACTAGCGGGGGGTCCTACGAGCAGTACTTC.

This sequence joins TRBV12-3 or TRBV12-4 and TRBJ1-1; the D gene is possibly TRBD1 (6 bases). The CDR3 has 15 amino acids. The germline V and J ends were trimmed by 3 bases and 4 bases, with 15 bases remaining between them. CDR3 sequence: CASSLRGGGGTEAFF. CDR3 nucleotides: TGTGCCAGCAGTTTGAGGGGGGGTGGCGGCACTGAAGCTTTCTTT.

This clonotype has just one count. The chain employs TRBV20-1 and TRBJ2-5, with TRBD2 identical over 8 bases. This CDR3 region has 14 residues. Germline V gene data show CDR1 as DFQATT and CDR2 as SNEGSKA (reference sequence). The V segment lost 6 bases and the J segment 5 bases; nucleotides outside the gene matches: 11. The CDR3 DNA reads as TGCAGTGCCCGTCGGCGGGAGGTGGATGAGACCCAGTACTTC. Its protein product is CSARRREVDETQYF.

DNA of the CDR3: TGCGCCAGCAGCCAAGTAAGGGGGTCTGGGGCCAACGTCCTGACTTTC. Translating gives CASSQVRGSGANVLTF. The chain couples TRBV4-1 to TRBJ2-6, with D maybe TRBD1 (6 bases). The V end was cut by 1 base, the J end by 1 base, with 8 bases between. The CDR3 is made up of 16 amino acids. CDR1 and CDR2 (germline): MGHRA, YSYEKL.